The T cell receptor (beta chain) described here comes from a study of human T cells and chemical hapten exposure. MiXCR, run by TCRdb on the RACE reads, gives a single entry per CDR3 protein. The table records 82,000 or so distinct CDR3 sequences, over 10% of them present only once. CDR1 and CDR2 from the germline V gene are KGHSH and LQKENI. The CDR3 has 14 residues. Trimming took off 2 bases at V and 2 bases at J, with 8 bases between the two ends. Documented time point: patch test 3, about 24 weeks after DPC sensitization. The treatment here: therapeutic diphenylcyclopropenone sensitization with weekly scalp DPC.

This rearrangement joins TRBV18 to TRBJ2-3, with TRBD1 as a possible D gene (5 bases). The sample was whole blood, taken in connection with sensitization to the hapten diphenylcyclopropenone (DPC). This clonotype originated in a woman aged 50 to 65 with alopecia areata. Some clones in this sample may be carry-over from other donors' samples. The CDR3 loop reads CASSPTGDTDTQYF. CDR3 nucleotides: TGTGCCAGCTCACCAACAGGAGACACAGATACGCAGTATTTT.